The 10 T cell receptor beta chains below come from one sample, sequenced in a study of shared clonotypes between healthy human individuals. Data came from immunoSEQ multiplex PCR; TCRdb stores just in-frame clones and leaves some out. The table has just under 95,000 clones, 68% seen once. The sequenced sample was memory CD8+ T cells sorted from blood. This sample's subset: CD45RO+ cells pooled with CCR7-negative TemRA cells. The receptor source for this set is a man aged 25 to 45 in good health.

The V call is TRBV7-9, the J call TRBJ2-1; D may match TRBD1 or TRBD2 (5 bases each). Trimming shortened V by 5 bases and J by 1 base, and 15 bases separated the two germline ends. CDR3 length: 16 amino acids. From germline, CDR1 is SEHNR and CDR2 FQNEAQ (reference sequence). DNA for the CDR3: TGTGCCAGCAGCCTAAAGTTGGGGGTTTCCTACAATGAGCAGTTCTTC. Translating gives CASSLKLGVSYNEQFF.

The V and J genes are TRBV4-1 and TRBJ2-7; TRBD2 matches 11 bases. V shed 2 bases, J shed 2 bases, and the junction held 14 bases outside the gene matches. The CDR3 extends over 19 amino acids. CDR1 is MGHRA, CDR2 YSYEKL, per germline. In DNA, the CDR3 is TGCGCCAGCAGCCAACGAGTAGCGGGAGGGCCGGAAGGCCCCTACGAGCAGTACTTC. It specifies CASSQRVAGGPEGPYEQYF.

A remark on this clone: One end of the junction is discordant with germline, which a read error may explain. The chain carries TRBV5-1 and TRBJ2-5, with TRBD2 matching over 8 bases. The CDR3 consists of 15 residues. CDR1 SGHRS and CDR2 YFSETQ come from the germline V gene. The CDR3 nucleotides read TGCGCCAGCAGCTCGACCCGGGAGGGCGACGAGATCCAGTACTTC. Residues: CASSSTREGDEIQYF.

The rearrangement joins TRBV13 to TRBJ1-4, with D uncertain. Trimming removed 1 base at V and 5 bases at J, with 11 bases between. This CDR3 is built from 15 residues. The V gene's germline CDR1 is PRHDT and CDR2 FYEKMQ (reference sequence). CDR3 residues: CASSLAGVGNEKLFF. Written as DNA, the CDR3 is TGTGCCAGCAGCTTAGCCGGGGTAGGGAATGAAAAACTGTTTTTT.

The genes are TRBV7-9 and TRBJ1-1; D uncertain. Germline V gene lookup returns CDR1 SEHNR and CDR2 FQNEAQ (reference sequence). There are 14 residues in the CDR3. With 5 bases removed from V and 0 bases from J, the gap between germline ends came to 10 bases. For the CDR3, the DNA is TGTGCCAGCAGCCCGATTGCGGTGAACACTGAAGCTTTCTTT. This codes for CASSPIAVNTEAFF. Full variable domain (rest looked up from reference TRBV7-9 and TRBJ1-1): DTGVSQNPRHKITKRGQNVTFRCDPISEHNRLYWYRQTLGQGPEFLTYFQNEAQLEKSRLLSDRFSAERPKGSFSTLEIQRTEQGDSAMYLCASSPIAVNTEAFFGQGTRLTVV.

This chain joins TRBV25-1 and TRBJ2-3; maybe TRBD1 (5 bases). CDR1 is MGHDK, CDR2 SYGVNS, per germline. The CDR3 extends over 17 amino acids. Trimming shortened V by 2 bases and J by 2 bases, and 17 bases separated the two germline ends. The CDR3 is CASSEQRQRPSTDTQYF. The CDR3 DNA reads as TGTGCCAGCAGTGAACAAAGACAGAGACCGTCCACAGATACGCAGTATTTT.

CDR3 in amino acids: CASSLTGTGTISYGYTF. CDR3 DNA: TGTGCCAGCAGTTTAACGGGGACAGGGACTATATCCTATGGCTACACCTTC. This sequence joins TRBV28 and TRBJ1-2; 9 nucleotides line up with TRBD1. There are 17 residues in the CDR3. Trimming cost V 2 bases and J 4 bases; bases outside gene matches: 11. CDR1 is MDHEN and CDR2 is SYDVKM in the germline V gene.

This clone was seen more than once but under ten times. The V gene is TRBV27, the J gene TRBJ1-1; D is unresolved. Trimming left V 4 bases short and J 3 bases short, with 9 bases between. The length of the CDR3 is 13 residues. Germline V lookup: CDR1 MNHEY, CDR2 SMNVEV (reference sequence). The DNA for the CDR3 is TGTGCCAGCAGTTCGGGCCAGGACACTGAAGCTTTCTTT. The encoded protein is CASSSGQDTEAFF.

This clone was observed a few times. The J gene is TRBJ2-1, the V gene TRBV4-1; 7 positions agree with TRBD2. This CDR3 region has 15 residues. The germline CDR1 and CDR2 sequences are MGHRA and YSYEKL. The ends lost 5 bases at V and 3 bases at J; junction bases unmatched: 7. CDR3 in amino acids: CASSNGGIYYNEQFF. CDR3 bases: TGCGCCAGCAGCAACGGGGGGATCTACTACAATGAGCAGTTCTTC.

This clone has at least ten counts. V usage is TRBV29-1 and J usage is TRBJ1-5, with D unresolved. Trimming shortened V by 6 bases and J by 5 bases, and 11 bases separated the two germline ends. The V gene's germline CDR1 is SQVTM and CDR2 ANQGSEA. The CDR3 totals 12 residues. CDR3 residues: CSVQDGDQPQHF. CDR3 DNA: TGCAGCGTCCAGGACGGGGATCAGCCCCAGCATTTT. Using reference TRBV29-1 and TRBJ1-5 for the parts outside the CDR3, the full variable domain is SAVISQKPSRDICQRGTSLTIQCQVDSQVTMMFWYRQQPGQSLTLIATANQGSEATYESGFVIDKFPISRPNLTFSTLTVSNMSPEDSSIYLCSVQDGDQPQHFGDGTRLSIL.